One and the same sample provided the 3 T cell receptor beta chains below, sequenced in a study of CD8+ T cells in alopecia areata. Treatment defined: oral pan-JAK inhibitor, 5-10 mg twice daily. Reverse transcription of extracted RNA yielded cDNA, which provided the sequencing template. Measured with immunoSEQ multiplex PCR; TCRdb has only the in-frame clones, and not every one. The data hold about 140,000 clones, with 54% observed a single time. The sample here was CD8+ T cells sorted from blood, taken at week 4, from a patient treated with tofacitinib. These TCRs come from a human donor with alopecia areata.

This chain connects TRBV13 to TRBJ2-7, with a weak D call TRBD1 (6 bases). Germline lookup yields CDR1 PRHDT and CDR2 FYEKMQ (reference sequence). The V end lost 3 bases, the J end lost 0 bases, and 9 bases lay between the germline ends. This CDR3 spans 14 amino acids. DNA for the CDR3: TGTGCCAGCAGCTTCAGGGGAAACTCCTACGAGCAGTACTTC. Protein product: CASSFRGNSYEQYF.

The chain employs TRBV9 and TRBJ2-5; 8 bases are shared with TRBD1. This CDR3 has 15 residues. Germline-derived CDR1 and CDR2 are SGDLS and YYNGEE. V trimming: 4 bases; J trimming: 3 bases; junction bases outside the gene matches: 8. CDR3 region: CASSPGGGQEETQYF. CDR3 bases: TGTGCCAGCAGCCCAGGGGGCGGACAAGAAGAGACCCAGTACTTC.

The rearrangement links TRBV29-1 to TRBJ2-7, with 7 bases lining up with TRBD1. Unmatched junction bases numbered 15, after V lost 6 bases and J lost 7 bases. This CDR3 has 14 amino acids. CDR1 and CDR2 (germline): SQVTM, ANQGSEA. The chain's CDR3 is CSVERTGPVREQYF. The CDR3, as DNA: TGCAGCGTCGAGCGGACAGGCCCGGTTAGGGAGCAGTACTTC.